The 29 T cell receptor beta chains in this list originate from one sample, sequenced in a study of molecular identifiers for immune sequencing clone quantification. TCRdb itself ran the PCR reads through MiXCR, one entry per CDR3 protein. The data show hundreds of thousands of distinct CDR3 sequences, with around 25% seen just once and roughly 0.83% held by the top ten. The sample comprised naive CD8+ T cells from blood, with Jurkat cell RNA spiked in. The sample's subset: FACS-sorted CD8+CD4-CCR7+CD45RA+ naive T cells. These receptor sequences come from a human donor in good health. Some libraries in this study had Jurkat cell RNA spiked in.

This clonotype was counted only a few times. The chain has TRBV19 and TRBJ1-5, with D hard to call. The germline V gene encodes CDR1 LNHDA and CDR2 SQIVND (reference sequence). V gave up 0 bases and J gave up 4 bases, with 10 bases separating them. CDR3 length: 15 residues. The CDR3 protein is CASSIDSGYNQPQHF. Here the CDR3 DNA reads TGTGCCAGTAGTATAGATTCTGGCTATAATCAGCCCCAGCATTTT.

The table lists this clonotype with many counts. V usage is TRBV24-1 and J usage is TRBJ1-1; no definite D call. Trimming took off 6 bases at V and 10 bases at J, with 20 bases between the two ends. CDR1 is KGHDR and CDR2 is SFDVKD in the germline V gene. This CDR3 is built from 14 residues. CDR3 residues: CATSHPRAPGGAFF. CDR3 in DNA: TGTGCCACCAGTCATCCCCGGGCCCCCGGCGGAGCTTTCTTT.

The rearrangement links TRBV27 to TRBJ1-1, with TRBD1 matching 7 bases. Germline CDR1 is MNHEY and CDR2 is SMNVEV (reference sequence). This CDR3 spans 14 amino acids. Trimming removed 6 bases from V and 2 bases from J; junction bases left unmatched: 6. The CDR3, as DNA: TGTGCCAGCAGCCTAAGGGACAGTAACACTGAAGCTTTCTTT. Translation: CASSLRDSNTEAFF.

V and J are TRBV5-6 and TRBJ2-7; 7 nucleotides line up with TRBD2. CDR3 size: 14 residues. CDR1 and CDR2 (germline): SGHDT, YYEEEE. V trimming: 3 bases; J trimming: 0 bases; junction bases outside the gene matches: 3. The CDR3 DNA sequence: TGTGCCAGCAGCTCCGCGGGGGACTCCTACGAGCAGTACTTC. It yields the protein CASSSAGDSYEQYF.

In its sample, this clonotype was seen a few times. The J gene is TRBJ2-7, the V gene TRBV5-6, with D possibly being TRBD1 or TRBD2 (5 bases each). V was shortened by 4 bases and J by 2 bases, with 13 bases between the two germline ends. In germline, CDR1 is SGHDT, CDR2 YYEEEE. The CDR3 length is 14 residues. The CDR3 nucleotides read TGTGCCAGCAGCCCGGTGGGGGACCCCTACGAGCAGTACTTC. Protein sequence: CASSPVGDPYEQYF.

The V and J genes are TRBV2 and TRBJ1-1; D gene unclear. Germline V lookup: CDR1 SNHLY, CDR2 FYNNEI. This CDR3 is built from 14 residues. V lost 1 base and J lost 0, with 6 bases in between. DNA for the CDR3: TGTGCCAGCAGTGAAGAAGACCTGAACACTGAAGCTTTCTTT. It is translated as CASSEEDLNTEAFF.

This clonotype was recorded a few times. The gene calls are TRBV14 and TRBJ2-1; TRBD2 is a possible D gene (6 bases). CDR1 and CDR2 (germline): SGHDN, FVKESK. The CDR3 consists of 14 residues. Trimming took 7 bases from V and 10 from J, leaving 20 bases between them. The CDR3 loop is CASTGLGGAGEQFF. The CDR3 DNA reads TGTGCCAGCACCGGATTAGGAGGGGCCGGGGAGCAGTTCTTC.

This clonotype has a count of ten or more. This sequence joins TRBV7-9 and TRBJ2-2, with TRBD2 as a possible D gene (5 bases). In germline, CDR1 is SEHNR, CDR2 FQNEAQ (reference sequence). Between the trimmed V and J ends, which lost 3 bases and 6 bases, there was a span of 14 bases. CDR3 size: 15 residues. Here the CDR3 reads CASSLGLAGPGELFF. For the CDR3, the DNA is TGTGCCAGCAGCTTGGGTCTAGCAGGCCCCGGGGAGCTGTTTTTT.

A remark on this clonotype: This sequence may be a read error, since a much larger clone differs from it by one base. The rearrangement links TRBV30 to TRBJ2-5, with D unclear. This CDR3 has 12 residues. Germline V lookup: CDR1 GTSNPN, CDR2 SVGIG (reference sequence). CDR3 sequence: CAWSPSQEAQYF. For the CDR3, the DNA is TGTGCCTGGTCACCAAGTCAAGAGGCCCAGTACTTC.

The chain joins TRBV6-5 to TRBJ1-2, with D tentatively TRBD1 (6 bases). The V end lost 5 bases, the J end lost 1 base, and 11 bases lay between the germline ends. Germline V CDR1 and CDR2: MNHEY, SVGAGI. The CDR3 spans 14 residues. DNA for the CDR3: TGTGCCAGCAGTCTCGAGGGGGGTAACTATGGCTACACCTTC. It translates to CASSLEGGNYGYTF.

In this sample, this clonotype turned up a few times. The chain carries TRBV2 and TRBJ2-2; TRBD1 aligns across 7 bases. Losses at the gene ends were 6 bases for V and 4 bases for J; bases not matched to a gene: 8. Germline V CDR1 and CDR2: SNHLY, FYNNEI. The CDR3 is 15 residues long. The CDR3 bases are TGTGCCAGCAGAGATACAGGGGCGGGCACCGGGGAGCTGTTTTTT. It yields the protein CASRDTGAGTGELFF.

Concerning this clonotype: This may be a read error: a much more frequent sequence differs by one nucleotide. This chain connects TRBV5-3 to TRBJ1-2, with TRBD1 identical over 8 bases. TRBV5-3 is given ORF status, its function remaining uncertain. CDR3 size: 14 residues. The CDR3 DNA is TGTGCCAGCAGCTTGGTGTCAGGGGGCAACCGCTACACCTTC. Amino acids: CASSLVSGGNRYTF.

This clonotype was counted only a few times. The rearrangement links TRBV12-5 to TRBJ2-7; TRBD1 matches at 7 bases. The V and J ends lost 1 base and 11 bases, in that order; junction bases with no gene match: 5. The germline V gene encodes CDR1 LGHNT and CDR2 FRNRAP. The CDR3 consists of 12 residues. This chain's CDR3 is CASGLGTGTEYF. CDR3 DNA sequence: TGTGCTAGTGGTTTGGGAACCGGGACAGAGTACTTC. The complete variable domain, with remaining parts taken from reference TRBV12-5 and TRBJ2-7, reads DARVTQTPRHKVTEMGQEVTMRCQPILGHNTVFWYRQTMMQGLELLAYFRNRAPLDDSGMPKDRFSAEMPDATLATLKIQPSEPRDSAVYFCASGLGTGTEYFGPGTRLTVT.

This clonotype was detected only a few times. The J gene is TRBJ1-2, the V gene TRBV30, with D unresolved. The length of the CDR3 is 11 residues. Per the germline V gene, CDR1 is GTSNPN and CDR2 is SVGIG (reference sequence). V was pared by 1 base and J by 6 bases, with 6 bases between. The CDR3 region is CAWSEEDGYTF. CDR3 coding DNA: TGTGCCTGGAGTGAAGAGGATGGCTACACCTTC.

This clonotype was counted ten times or more. The V gene is TRBV6-5, the J gene TRBJ2-7, with D perhaps being TRBD1 or TRBD2 (5 bases each). V was cut by 0 bases and J by 7 bases, with 13 bases left in between. The CDR3 sequence is 14 residues long. Germline V gives CDR1 MNHEY, CDR2 SVGAGI. CDR3 protein: CASSYSGVGSEQYF. CDR3 sequence (DNA): TGTGCCAGCAGTTACTCAGGGGTTGGGAGTGAGCAGTACTTC.

This clonotype showed up many times. The V call is TRBV7-2, the J call TRBJ1-1, with D possibly being TRBD1 (6 bases). The CDR3 sequence is 14 residues long. V gave up 4 bases and J gave up 4 bases, with 13 bases separating them. Germline CDR1 SGHTA, CDR2 FQGNSA. The CDR3 loop is CASSSPGVPTEAFF. The DNA of the CDR3 is TGTGCCAGCAGCTCCCCAGGGGTACCCACTGAAGCTTTCTTT.

This clonotype has only a few counts. The V and J genes are TRBV4-3 and TRBJ2-7; 7 positions match TRBD1. CDR1 and CDR2 from the germline V gene are LGHNA and YSLEER. The CDR3 is made up of 16 amino acids. The V segment lost 0 bases and the J segment 0 bases; nucleotides outside the gene matches: 5. CDR3 loop: CASSQDRGQNSYEQYF. In DNA, the CDR3 is TGCGCCAGCAGCCAAGATCGGGGACAGAACTCCTACGAGCAGTACTTC.

This clonotype turned up a few times. The rearrangement joins TRBV29-1 to TRBJ2-7, with 8 bases identical to TRBD1. V lost 7 bases, J lost 0 bases, and 5 bases stayed unmatched. The V gene's germline CDR1 is SQVTM and CDR2 ANQGSEA. The CDR3 loop spans 13 amino acids. This chain's CDR3 is CSAGQESSYEQYF. DNA for the CDR3: TGCAGCGCGGGACAGGAGTCCTCCTACGAGCAGTACTTC.

This clonotype occurred a few times. The chain carries TRBV19 and TRBJ2-2; possible D gene TRBD1, 5 bases. Trimming took off 5 bases at V and 8 bases at J, with 15 bases between the two ends. The V gene's germline CDR1 is LNHDA and CDR2 SQIVND (reference sequence). This CDR3 has 14 residues. This CDR3 reads CASSSRQWSGELFF. In DNA, the CDR3 is TGTGCCAGTAGTTCTAGACAGTGGTCGGGGGAGCTGTTTTTT.

This clonotype was recorded at least ten times. The V gene is TRBV6-2 or TRBV6-3, the J gene TRBJ2-7, with D perhaps matching TRBD2 (6 bases). Germline V gives CDR1 MNHEY, CDR2 SVGEGT. CDR3 length: 15 amino acids. With 8 bases removed from V and 3 bases from J, the gap between germline ends came to 20 bases. The CDR3 DNA is TGTGCCAGCGTACGGTTGGACGCCGGGGGCTACGAGCAGTACTTC. Residues: CASVRLDAGGYEQYF.

V is TRBV5-6 and J is TRBJ2-1, with TRBD2 identical over 10 bases. Germline trimming cut 2 bases from V and 9 bases from J; bases unmatched to any gene: 8. The CDR3 consists of 15 residues. Germline V lookup: CDR1 SGHDT, CDR2 YYEEEE. CDR3 sequence reads: CASSFSSGRRGEQFF. CDR3 DNA: TGTGCCAGCAGCTTCTCTAGCGGGAGAAGGGGTGAGCAGTTCTTC.

The chain has TRBV6-1 and TRBJ2-7; TRBD2 might be the D (6 bases). In germline, CDR1 is MNHNS, CDR2 SASEGT. Trimming left V 4 bases short and J 3 bases short, with 16 bases between. This CDR3 is 15 amino acids long. CDR3 bases: TGTGCCAGCAGTGCGGAGGGGACCGGAATCTACGAGCAGTACTTC. It encodes CASSAEGTGIYEQYF.

Note on this clonotype: A read error is possible here, since a much larger clone lies one base away. The chain employs TRBV7-9 and TRBJ1-3; D not certain. Germline loops: CDR1 SEHNR, CDR2 FQNEAQ (reference sequence). This CDR3 is 15 amino acids long. V lost 6 bases and J lost 0, with 12 bases in between. The CDR3 spells CASRPDADSGNTIYF. CDR3 DNA: TGTGCCAGCAGACCCGACGCTGACTCTGGAAACACCATATATTTT.

Many counts were recorded for this clonotype. The rearrangement uses TRBV4-2 and TRBJ2-7; perhaps TRBD2 as D (5 bases). Germline values: CDR1 LGHNA, CDR2 YNFKEQ. The CDR3 loop spans 13 amino acids. V was shortened by 3 bases and J by 2 bases, with 8 bases between the two germline ends. The CDR3: CASSHGVAYEQYF. CDR3 nucleotides: TGTGCCAGCAGCCACGGGGTGGCCTACGAGCAGTACTTC.

This clonotype has ten or more counts. The chain carries TRBV9 and TRBJ2-3, with TRBD1 as a possible D gene (7 bases). Germline loops: CDR1 SGDLS, CDR2 YYNGEE. CDR3 length: 14 amino acids. The V gene lost 5 bases and the J gene lost 5 bases, with 15 bases spanning the gap. The DNA of the CDR3 is TGTGCCAGCAGTACAACAGGGGAGGTAGATACGCAGTATTTT. Its translation: CASSTTGEVDTQYF.

This clonotype has a count of ten or more. V and J are TRBV5-1 and TRBJ2-3; 16 bases fit TRBD2. This CDR3 contains 15 residues. Per the germline V gene, CDR1 is SGHRS and CDR2 is YFSETQ. Germline trimming cut 6 bases from V and 8 bases from J; bases unmatched to any gene: 6. The CDR3 sequence: CASTLGLAGGSTQYF. The CDR3 DNA sequence: TGCGCCAGCACCCTGGGACTAGCGGGAGGGAGTACGCAGTATTTT.

Ten or more counts support this clonotype. CDR3 nucleotide sequence: TGTGCCAGCAGTCTGTCCGGCTCAGATACGCAGTATTTT. This codes for CASSLSGSDTQYF. The chain joins TRBV6-1 to TRBJ2-3; D unclear. Germline CDR1 and CDR2: MNHNS and SASEGT. This CDR3 has 13 amino acids. V was pared by 5 bases and J by 4 bases, with 10 bases between.

The sample holds many counts of this clonotype. The genes are TRBV24-1 and TRBJ2-2; D gene ambiguous. Germline V gene lookup returns CDR1 KGHDR and CDR2 SFDVKD. The V and J ends lost 1 base and 8 bases respectively, with 10 bases between them. The CDR3 is 14 amino acids. CDR3 sequence (DNA): TGTGCCACCAGTGATTTTGGCGTTTCTGGGGAGCTGTTTTTT. This sequence encodes CATSDFGVSGELFF.

The chain recombines TRBV10-3 with TRBJ2-7, with no clear D. This CDR3 region has 13 residues. Trimming removed 5 bases from V and 6 bases from J, with 14 bases in between. CDR1 ENHRY and CDR2 SYGVKD come from the germline V gene. The CDR3 reads CAISNSLSGEQYF. The CDR3 DNA sequence: TGTGCCATCAGTAACAGTTTATCTGGCGAGCAGTACTTC.